The 26 T cell receptor gamma chains reported below all come from one sample, sequenced in a study of γδ T cells in repeated Plasmodium falciparum infection. TCRdb called clones anew from the multiplex PCR reads with CATT. The table lists 11,000 to 15,000 gamma-chain clones, 1.5% to 2% of them singletons, with around 26% in the top ten. Flow sorting of PBMC yielded separate Vgamma9/Vdelta2+ and Vdelta2-negative gammadelta T cell populations for bulk repertoire analysis. Sequenced input: gamma-delta T cells from blood. Receptors were obtained from a pool of human donors (malaria-infected and uninfected, not separated).

This clone was detected ten times or more. The protein that TCRdb holds for this DNA derives from a much larger clone and differs from the translated DNA at residue 12, which likely indicates a read error; the protein shown here is translated from the DNA. The chain has TRGV9 and TRGJ1 or TRGJ2. Germline V gene sequence: CDR1 GITISATS, CDR2 ISYDGTV (reference sequence). The CDR3 totals 14 residues. This CDR3 reads CALWEVPRGYKRLF. The CDR3, as DNA: TGTGCCTTGTGGGAGGTGCCCAGGGGCTATAAGAGACTCTTT.

With respect to this clone: This probably arose from a read error, given a far larger clone one base away. The DNA is left out, because the CDR3 cannot be placed on it with certainty; the CDR3 is given as TCRdb lists it. The J gene has no call, while the V gene is TRGV9. The CDR3 has 29 residues if both end residues are counted. CDR1 GITISATS and CDR2 ISYDGTV come from the germline V gene (reference sequence). CDR3 protein: CALWEVRRNSLAVEQHLLSQVSIGRIQHF.

This clone was counted ten times or more. This may be a read error: a much more frequent sequence differs by one nucleotide. Other DNA sequences in this sample translate to the same CDR3. The CDR3 here is CALWEVQQELGKKIKVF. The CDR3 region has the DNA TGTGCCTTGTGGGAGGTCCAACAAGAGTTGGGCAAAAAAATCAAGGTATTT. The chain uses TRGV9 and TRGJP. The junction had 4 bases not matched to a gene; V was cut back by 1 base and J by 4 bases. CDR1 and CDR2 (germline): GITISATS, ISYDGTV (reference sequence). The CDR3 extends over 17 amino acids.

A remark on this clone: A far larger clone lies a single base away; this is likely a read error. The sample holds other DNA sequences that translate to the same CDR3. The chain has TRGV9 and TRGJ1 or TRGJ2. Here the J gene came from matching the DNA to germline, since TCRdb omits it. The V and J ends lost 2 bases and 2 bases, in that order; junction bases with no gene match: 12. CDR3 size: 16 residues. Germline lookup yields CDR1 GITISATS and CDR2 ISYDGTV (reference sequence). CDR3 residues: CALWEARKFYYYKKLF. The CDR3 nucleotides are TGTGCCTTGTGGGAGGCCCGAAAGTTCTATTATTATAAGAAACTCTTT.

A word on this clone: A read error is likely here: a far larger clone is one base away. Other DNA sequences in the sample encode the same CDR3. The V gene is TRGV4, the J gene TRGJ1 or TRGJ2. Germline CDR1 reads EGSTGY; CDR2 reads YDSYTSSV. CDR3 size: 16 residues. In DNA, the CDR3 is TGTGCCACCTGGGATGGTGGGGTAATCAATTATTATAAAAAACTCTTT. Residues: CATWDGGVINYYKKLF.

This clone is judged large. Other DNA sequences within the sample encode an identical CDR3. The gene calls are TRGV9 and TRGJ1 or TRGJ2. The trim removed 2 bases at V and 2 bases at J, leaving 12 bases unmatched. The CDR3 spans 16 residues. CDR1 GITISATS and CDR2 ISYDGTV come from the germline V gene (reference sequence). The CDR3 nucleotides are TGTGCCTTGTGGGAGGCCCGGAAGTTCTATTATTATAAGAAACTCTTT. It yields the protein CALWEARKFYYYKKLF.

This clone has a count of ten or more. TCRdb's entry gives the protein of a much larger clone, which mismatches this DNA's translation at residue 7, likely from a read error; the protein reported here is translated from the DNA. The chain has TRGV9 and TRGJ1 or TRGJ2. TCRdb offers no J gene call, so here the DNA was matched to germline to obtain one. J gave up 12 bases and V 3 bases, and 5 bases lay outside the gene matches. Germline V gives CDR1 GITISATS, CDR2 ISYDGTV (reference sequence). The CDR3 loop spans 10 amino acids. CDR3 in DNA: TGTGCCTTGTGGGAGAATGGGAAACTCTTT. Amino acid sequence: CALWENGKLF.

This clone was recorded at least ten times. The chain links TRGV2 to TRGJP2. As TCRdb names no J gene, one was assigned here on the basis of a DNA match to germline. J lost 0 bases, V lost 0 bases, and 4 bases had no gene match. CDR1 is EGSNGY, CDR2 YDSYNSKV, per germline. The CDR3 runs to 16 residues. CDR3 sequence: CATWDGPDSSDWIKTF. CDR3 nucleotides: TGTGCCACCTGGGACGGGCCGGATAGTAGTGATTGGATCAAGACGTTT.

This clone was recorded a few times. Given a far larger clone just one base away, this is likely a sequencing read error. The J gene is TRGJ1 or TRGJ2, the V gene TRGV9. This CDR3 contains 13 residues. From germline, CDR1 is GITISATS and CDR2 ISYDGTV (reference sequence). CDR3 loop: CALWEVDYYKKLF. The CDR3 DNA is TGTGCCTTGTGGGAGGTCGATTATTATAAGAAGCTCTTT.

Only a few counts were recorded for this clone. This DNA's translation differs at residue 9 from TCRdb's protein, which comes from a much larger clone; a read error is likely, and the protein shown is translated from the DNA. V usage is TRGV5 and J usage is TRGJ1 or TRGJ2. With V trimmed by 0 bases and J by 9 bases, 8 bases remained unmatched. Germline CDR1 VINAFY, CDR2 YDVSNSKD. The CDR3 is 13 amino acids. DNA for the CDR3: TGTGCCACCTGGGACAGGCCTTTCGGTAAGAAACTCTTT. Its protein is CATWDRPFGKKLF.

This clone has at least ten counts. The TCRdb protein comes from a much larger clone and disagrees with this DNA's translation at residue 9, likely due to a read error; the protein given here is derived from the DNA. The chain employs TRGV9 and TRGJ1 or TRGJ2. Because TCRdb records no J gene, it was assigned here through a match of the DNA to germline. This CDR3 is built from 14 residues. Germline lookup yields CDR1 GITISATS and CDR2 ISYDGTV (reference sequence). The CDR3 sequence is CALWEVWNHYKKLF. CDR3 bases: TGTGCCTTGTGGGAGGTGTGGAATCATTATAAGAAACTCTTT.

This clone was observed a few times. For this DNA, TCRdb reports the protein of a much larger clone, which diverges at residue 3, most likely from a read error; the protein presented here is translated directly from the DNA. The chain employs TRGV2 and TRGJ1 or TRGJ2. CDR3 length: 13 residues. Germline V gene lookup returns CDR1 EGSNGY and CDR2 YDSYNSKV. CDR3 in DNA: TGTGCCTCCTGGGACGTGACTTATTATAAGAAACTCTTT. It yields the protein CASWDVTYYKKLF.

This clone was seen a handful of times. A far larger clone lies a single base away; this is likely a read error. The sample carries other DNA sequences with the same CDR3. V and J are TRGV9 and TRGJ1 or TRGJ2. TCRdb supplies no J gene; here it was assigned by aligning the nucleotide sequence to germline. The germline V gene encodes CDR1 GITISATS and CDR2 ISYDGTV (reference sequence). The length of the CDR3 is 18 residues. The CDR3 protein is CALWEVRYGCPNYYKKLF. CDR3 DNA: TGTGCCTTGTGGGAGGTGCGGTATGGATGCCCGAATTACTATAAGAAACTCTTT.

This clone is deemed medium-sized. The V gene is TRGV9, the J gene TRGJ1 or TRGJ2. V was pared by 10 bases and J by 4 bases, with 19 bases of the junction left unmatched. The CDR3 spans 15 residues. Looked up from germline, CDR1 is GITISATS and CDR2 is ISYDGTV (reference sequence). The CDR3 is CAFRPRSVPYYKKLF. The CDR3 DNA sequence: TGTGCCTTTAGACCAAGAAGCGTGCCCTATTATAAGAAACTCTTT.

Only a few counts were recorded for this clone. TCRdb shows a much larger clone's protein in place of this DNA's translation, and the two differ at residue 7, likely through a read error; the protein shown is translated from the DNA. V and J are TRGV9 and TRGJP. TCRdb does not report a J gene; here it was assigned by matching the DNA to germline references. CDR1 and CDR2 from the germline V gene are GITISATS and ISYDGTV (reference sequence). The CDR3 runs to 17 residues. Losses at the gene ends were 0 bases for V and 7 bases for J; bases not matched to a gene: 6. As DNA, the CDR3 is TGTGCCTTGTGGGAGGTGACGGTGGAGTTGGGCAAAAAAATCAAGGTATTT. Protein product: CALWEVTVELGKKIKVF.

This clone was seen at least ten times. A read error is likely here: a far larger clone is one base away. Other DNA sequences in the same sample also yield this CDR3. V and J are TRGV9 and TRGJ1 or TRGJ2. The germline gives CDR1 GITISATS, CDR2 ISYDGTV (reference sequence). The CDR3 contains 13 residues. The CDR3 sequence is CALWDSNYYKKLF. CDR3 sequence (DNA): TGTGCCTTGTGGGATTCGAATTATTATAAGAAACTCTTC.

A word on this clone: The translation of this DNA and the TCRdb protein of a much larger clone differ at residue 6, probably owing to a read error; the protein shown here is translated from the DNA. CDR3 amino acids: CALWVTGELGKKIKVF. CDR3 bases: TGTGCCTTGTGGGTGACGGGAGAGTTGGGCAAAAAAATCAAGGTATTT. V usage is TRGV9 and J usage is TRGJP. The J gene, absent from TCRdb, was called here by matching the DNA to germline. CDR3 length: 16 amino acids. J gave up 6 bases and V 5 bases, and 7 bases lay outside the gene matches. Germline V gene data show CDR1 as GITISATS and CDR2 as ISYDGTV (reference sequence).

Comment on this clone: TCRdb's protein, taken from a much larger clone, differs from this DNA's translation at residue 10, likely owing to a read error; the protein displayed comes from the DNA. V is TRGV9 and J is TRGJP. The CDR3 consists of 17 residues. The germline V gene encodes CDR1 GITISATS and CDR2 ISYDGTV (reference sequence). The CDR3 coding sequence is TGTGCCTTGTGGGAGGTGAATAAAGAGTTTGGCAAAAAAATCAAGGTATTT. Its translation is CALWEVNKEFGKKIKVF.

In the case of this clone: The protein recorded in TCRdb matches a much larger clone and deviates from this DNA's translation at residue 9, suggesting a read error; the protein here is obtained by translating the DNA. This rearrangement joins TRGV9 to TRGJP1. This CDR3 has 18 residues. The V gene end was trimmed by 0 bases and the J gene end by 6 bases; junction bases not matched to a gene: 16. In germline, CDR1 is GITISATS, CDR2 ISYDGTV (reference sequence). The CDR3 loop reads CALWEVKTFFSSGWFKIF. CDR3 bases: TGTGCCTTGTGGGAGGTGAAAACTTTTTTTTCCTCTGGTTGGTTCAAGATATTT.

This clone was seen many times. A read error likely explains why the TCRdb protein, taken from a much larger clone, differs from this DNA's translation at residue 11; the protein shown is translated from the DNA. V gene TRGV9 combines with J gene TRGJP. TCRdb lists no J gene, so it was determined here by aligning the DNA to germline. Germline V CDR1 and CDR2: GITISATS, ISYDGTV (reference sequence). CDR3 size: 16 residues. CDR3 sequence: CALWEVDGLGEKIKVF. For the CDR3, the DNA is TGTGCCTTGTGGGAGGTCGATGGGTTGGGCGAAAAAATCAAGGTATTT.

The sample holds many counts of this clone. The rearrangement joins TRGV9 to TRGJP. Matching the DNA to germline supplied the J gene, which TCRdb does not give. From germline, CDR1 is GITISATS and CDR2 ISYDGTV (reference sequence). This CDR3 is built from 16 residues. V was clipped by 3 bases and J by 6 bases; unmatched bases: 5. In DNA, the CDR3 is TGTGCCTTGTGGGAGCTCCCAGAGTTGGGCAAAAAAATCAAGGTATTT. Amino acid sequence: CALWELPELGKKIKVF.

This clone was recorded many times. The likely explanation is a read error, given a far larger clone one base away. The same CDR3 also results from other DNA sequences found in this sample. V and J are TRGV9 and TRGJP1. TCRdb records no J gene; here it was assigned by comparing the DNA to germline. The CDR3 consists of 11 residues. The trim removed 3 bases at V and 12 bases at J, leaving 4 bases unmatched. Germline V gene sequence: CDR1 GITISATS, CDR2 ISYDGTV (reference sequence). CDR3 loop: CALWETGFKIF. CDR3 sequence (DNA): TGTGCCTTGTGGGAGACGGGGTTCAAGATATTT.

This clone was picked up many times. TCRdb records a much larger clone's protein for this DNA, with a difference at residue 6 that likely arises from a read error; the protein given is the translation of the DNA. The chain combines TRGV9 with TRGJ1 or TRGJ2. The ends lost 2 bases at V and 4 bases at J; junction bases unmatched: 8. Germline-derived CDR1 and CDR2 are GITISATS and ISYDGTV (reference sequence). The CDR3 is 14 residues long. The CDR3 coding sequence is TGTGCCTTGTGGGAGGATTTCAAATATTATAAGAAACTCTTT. As protein: CALWEDFKYYKKLF.

This clone turned up a few times. For this DNA, TCRdb reports the protein of a much larger clone, which diverges at residue 3, most likely from a read error; the protein presented here is translated directly from the DNA. The V call is TRGV4, the J call TRGJ1 or TRGJ2. The J gene was missing in TCRdb and was found by matching the end of the DNA to germline. CDR1 is EGSTGY and CDR2 is YDSYTSSV in the germline V gene. There are 13 residues in the CDR3. The CDR3, as DNA: TGTGCCCCCTGGGATTTGTGTTATTATAAGAAACTCTTT. It translates to CAPWDLCYYKKLF.

This clone showed up many times. TCRdb's listed protein matches a much larger clone and diverges from this DNA's translation at residue 14, likely through a read error; the protein shown comes from the DNA. The identical CDR3 is also encoded by other nucleotide sequences in the sample. This rearrangement joins TRGV9 to TRGJP. The J gene, left out of TCRdb, was set here by checking the DNA against germline. CDR3 size: 17 residues. Looked up from germline, CDR1 is GITISATS and CDR2 is ISYDGTV (reference sequence). CDR3 sequence reads: CALWEVPQELGKKTKVF. For the CDR3, the DNA is TGTGCCTTGTGGGAGGTCCCGCAAGAGTTGGGCAAAAAAACCAAGGTATTT.

This clone has a count of ten or more. A far larger clone is one nucleotide away, so this likely arose from a read error. At the DNA level, this CDR3 is encoded by other sequences in the same sample as well. The V and J genes are TRGV9 and TRGJ1 or TRGJ2. No J gene was available from TCRdb, and it was assigned here by a germline match of the DNA. CDR1 is GITISATS and CDR2 is ISYDGTV in the germline V gene (reference sequence). The CDR3 covers 15 residues. In DNA, the CDR3 is TGTGCCCTGTGGGAGCCCGCCTTGAATTATTATAAGAAACTCTTT. Residues: CALWEPALNYYKKLF.